The 23 T cell receptor beta chains listed next were all sequenced from one sample in a study of cytomegalovirus exposure and HLA in healthy donors. The study ran its PCR with 60 Vbeta and 13 Jbeta primers. The method was immunoSEQ multiplex PCR; TCRdb's version includes in-frame clones alone and lacks a portion of them. Seen in this sample are about 210,000 clones; the ten most common clones hold 0.75% to 1%. Sequencing was done on a sample of PBMCs. These receptors all stem from a woman in her thirties in good health and CMV-seropositive.

The chain couples TRBV6-4 to TRBJ1-6; maybe TRBD1 (6 bases). V lost 4 bases, J lost 5 bases, and 6 bases lay in between. Germline CDR1 and CDR2: MRHNA and SNTAGT. This CDR3 comprises 13 residues. In DNA, the CDR3 is TGTGCCAGCAGTGGGACAGATAATTCACCCCTCCACTTT. This codes for CASSGTDNSPLHF.

Comment on this clone: The same CDR3 can be traced to other DNA sequences in this sample. The CDR3 DNA reads as TGCGCCAGCAGCCTGGGGACTAGCGGGGGCTACGAGCAGTACTTC. This translates into CASSLGTSGGYEQYF. This rearrangement joins TRBV5-1 to TRBJ2-7, with 14 bases aligning to TRBD2. Germline V gene data show CDR1 as SGHRS and CDR2 as YFSETQ. CDR3 size: 15 residues. Trimming cost V 4 bases and J 3 bases; bases outside gene matches: 3.

The chain links TRBV6-1 to TRBJ1-3; D might be TRBD1 (6 bases). The germline CDR1 and CDR2 sequences are MNHNS and SASEGT. Between the trimmed V and J ends, which lost 2 bases and 5 bases, there was a span of 13 bases. The CDR3 runs 15 residues. Here the CDR3 reads CASSERGGLRNTIYF. The CDR3, as DNA: TGTGCCAGCAGTGAAAGAGGGGGACTAAGAAACACCATATATTTT.

V usage is TRBV5-6 and J usage is TRBJ1-1; D is undetermined. The germline gives CDR1 SGHDT, CDR2 YYEEEE. CDR3 size: 16 residues. V was trimmed by 1 base and J by 5 bases, leaving 18 bases between them. CDR3 sequence (DNA): TGTGCCAGCAGCTTGATGAGGGCTAATATGGGGACTGAAGCTTTCTTT. Translating gives CASSLMRANMGTEAFF.

The chain couples TRBV28 to TRBJ1-1; TRBD1 aligns across 8 bases. Germline lookup yields CDR1 MDHEN and CDR2 SYDVKM. This CDR3 region has 14 residues. The trim removed 3 bases at V and 4 bases at J, leaving 4 bases unmatched. For the CDR3, the DNA is TGTGCCAGCAGTTTTGGACAGGGAGGCACTGAAGCTTTCTTT. Translating it yields CASSFGQGGTEAFF. Drawing the rest from reference TRBV28 and TRBJ1-1, the complete variable domain is DVKVTQSSRYLVKRTGEKVFLECVQDMDHENMFWYRQDPGLGLRLIYFSYDVKMKEKGDIPEGYSVSREKKERFSLILESASTNQTSMYLCASSFGQGGTEAFFGQGTRLTVV.

This chain links TRBV19 with TRBJ2-2, with D perhaps TRBD2 (5 bases). The germline V gene encodes CDR1 LNHDA and CDR2 SQIVND (reference sequence). The CDR3 totals 14 residues. V was shortened by 3 bases and J by 6 bases, with 11 bases between the two germline ends. The CDR3 is CASSMSWGAGELFF. The CDR3 DNA is TGTGCCAGTAGTATGTCATGGGGAGCCGGGGAGCTGTTTTTT.

The V call is TRBV29-1, the J call TRBJ1-4; a weak D match, TRBD1 (6 bases). The CDR3 is made up of 15 amino acids. V gave up 4 bases and J gave up 0 bases, with 12 bases separating them. Germline V lookup: CDR1 SQVTM, CDR2 ANQGSEA. The CDR3, as DNA: TGCAGCGTTGCAGGACAGCTTGCAACTAATGAAAAACTGTTTTTT. Translated: CSVAGQLATNEKLFF.

This chain uses TRBV28 with TRBJ2-1, with 11 bases aligning to TRBD2. V shed 2 bases, J shed 0 bases, and the junction held 0 bases outside the gene matches. Germline V gene sequence: CDR1 MDHEN, CDR2 SYDVKM. The CDR3 contains 16 residues. CDR3 loop: CASSLTSGSSYNEQFF. The CDR3 DNA is TGTGCCAGCAGTTTAACTAGCGGGAGCTCCTACAATGAGCAGTTCTTC.

The chain uses TRBV5-1 and TRBJ2-5; TRBD2 aligns across 11 bases. The CDR3 runs to 16 residues. The V and J ends lost 4 bases and 5 bases, in that order; junction bases with no gene match: 10. Germline CDR1 SGHRS, CDR2 YFSETQ. CDR3 nucleotide sequence: TGCGCCAGCAGCCCAGGGACTAGCGGACGTTGGGAGACCCAGTACTTC. Translation: CASSPGTSGRWETQYF.

V is TRBV5-1 and J is TRBJ2-1; 9 nucleotides align to TRBD2. In germline, CDR1 is SGHRS, CDR2 YFSETQ. The ends lost 4 bases at V and 8 bases at J; junction bases unmatched: 4. The CDR3 sequence is 13 residues long. CDR3 coding DNA: TGCGCCAGCAGCGGGATAGCGGGAGATGAGCAGTTCTTC. Its protein is CASSGIAGDEQFF.

The CDR3 region has the DNA TGTGCCAGCAGAGACCCGGGACTAGCGGGCACCTACGAGCAGTACTTC. This gives the protein CASRDPGLAGTYEQYF. The chain links TRBV6-6 to TRBJ2-7; 12 positions agree with TRBD2. CDR1 is MNHNY, CDR2 SVGAGI, per germline (reference sequence). Losses at the gene ends were 6 bases for V and 2 bases for J; bases not matched to a gene: 8. The CDR3 runs 16 residues.

This CDR3 is CASSVGTGYNTEAFF. The CDR3 coding sequence is TGTGCCAGCAGCGTCGGGACAGGGTATAACACTGAAGCTTTCTTT. The gene calls are TRBV9 and TRBJ1-1, with TRBD1 identical over 9 bases. V was clipped by 2 bases and J by 2 bases; unmatched bases: 4. Germline V lookup: CDR1 SGDLS, CDR2 YYNGEE. The CDR3 has 15 amino acids. Supplemented by reference TRBV9 and TRBJ1-1, the full variable domain reads DSGVTQTPKHLITATGQRVTLRCSPRSGDLSVYWYQQSLDQGLQFLIQYYNGEERAKGNILERFSAQQFPDLHSELNLSSLELGDSALYFCASSVGTGYNTEAFFGQGTRLTVV.

The V gene is TRBV28, the J gene TRBJ1-3, with D possibly TRBD1 on 5 matching bases. The germline V and J ends were trimmed by 7 bases and 4 bases, with 8 bases remaining between them. The germline V gene encodes CDR1 MDHEN and CDR2 SYDVKM. The CDR3 contains 12 residues. CDR3 DNA sequence: TGTGCCAGCACCGGGGGGGGAAACACCATATATTTT. It yields the protein CASTGGGNTIYF.

The CDR3 here is CAWSVKGRVYGYTF. Written as DNA, the CDR3 is TGTGCCTGGAGTGTTAAGGGGCGAGTCTATGGCTACACCTTC. This chain links TRBV30 with TRBJ1-2, with D possibly matching TRBD1 (5 bases). CDR1 and CDR2 (germline): GTSNPN, SVGIG (reference sequence). Trimming stripped 0 bases from V and 4 bases from J, with 12 bases between. The CDR3 runs 14 residues.

This sequence joins TRBV5-1 and TRBJ1-1, with 8 bases that match TRBD1. Looked up from germline, CDR1 is SGHRS and CDR2 is YFSETQ. This CDR3 has 13 amino acids. V shed 5 bases, J shed 4 bases, and the junction held 4 bases outside the gene matches. CDR3 protein: CASSRTGGTEAFF. Written as DNA, the CDR3 is TGCGCCAGCAGTCGAACAGGGGGCACTGAAGCTTTCTTT.

V and J are TRBV19 and TRBJ1-2; 11 bases are shared with TRBD1. Germline V gives CDR1 LNHDA, CDR2 SQIVND (reference sequence). Trimming at V came to 5 bases and at J to 1 base, leaving 3 bases not matched to a gene. The CDR3 covers 15 residues. Here the CDR3 reads CASSLDRGHNYGYTF. The CDR3 coding sequence is TGTGCCAGTAGTCTGGACAGGGGGCATAACTATGGCTACACCTTC.

The chain recombines TRBV6-1 with TRBJ1-1; TRBD1 matches 9 bases. The V segment lost 6 bases and the J segment 8 bases; nucleotides outside the gene matches: 7. This CDR3 contains 13 residues. The germline CDR1 and CDR2 sequences are MNHNS and SASEGT. The CDR3 is CASRATGGGEAFF. The CDR3 region has the DNA TGTGCCAGCAGAGCCACAGGGGGCGGCGAAGCTTTCTTT.

The chain has TRBV5-1 and TRBJ2-5; the match to TRBD1 covers 11 bases. The end of the DNA is better explained by TRBJ2-7, so the J call may be wrong. Germline V gene sequence: CDR1 SGHRS, CDR2 YFSETQ. The CDR3 has 15 amino acids. CDR3 protein: CASSESGTGGYEQYF. For the CDR3, the DNA is TGCGCCAGCAGCGAGTCCGGGACAGGGGGATACGAGCAGTACTTC.

This rearrangement joins TRBV7-7 to TRBJ1-6, with TRBD1 identical over 7 bases. V dropped 3 bases and J dropped 7; count of bases not matched to a gene: 0. Germline V gene lookup returns CDR1 SSHAT and CDR2 FNYEAQ (reference sequence). CDR3 length equals 13 residues. The CDR3 spells CASSLGQNSPLHF. The DNA for the CDR3 is TGTGCCAGCAGCTTGGGACAGAATTCACCCCTCCACTTT.

V gene TRBV9 combines with J gene TRBJ1-1; TRBD1 might be the D (5 bases). The germline V and J ends were trimmed by 4 bases and 1 base, with 20 bases remaining between them. The CDR3 covers 17 residues. CDR1 is SGDLS and CDR2 is YYNGEE in the germline V gene. CDR3: CASSQTLLRGQNTEAFF. The CDR3 coding sequence is TGTGCCAGCAGCCAAACTCTCCTCCGCGGACAGAACACTGAAGCTTTCTTT. The whole variable domain, remainder taken from reference TRBV9 and TRBJ1-1, is DSGVTQTPKHLITATGQRVTLRCSPRSGDLSVYWYQQSLDQGLQFLIQYYNGEERAKGNILERFSAQQFPDLHSELNLSSLELGDSALYFCASSQTLLRGQNTEAFFGQGTRLTVV.

V gene TRBV7-9 combines with J gene TRBJ2-1; no reliable D call. Germline CDR1 reads SEHNR; CDR2 reads FQNEAQ (reference sequence). This CDR3 has 14 amino acids. V was trimmed by 3 bases and J by 7 bases, leaving 13 bases between them. The CDR3 nucleotides read TGTGCCAGCAGCTTTGAGGAACCGCCGAATGAGCAGTTCTTC. Translation: CASSFEEPPNEQFF.

The chain is built from TRBV2 and TRBJ1-2; 8 bases are shared with TRBD1. The CDR3 has 17 residues. Losses at the gene ends were 6 bases for V and 8 bases for J; bases not matched to a gene: 20. Germline CDR1 SNHLY, CDR2 FYNNEI. The CDR3 DNA reads TGTGCCAGCAGCCAAGAGTCCCTTCCAACAGGGGGAGGGGGCTACACCTTC. It codes for CASSQESLPTGGGGYTF.

This chain connects TRBV5-1 to TRBJ2-5, with 8 bases that match TRBD2. CDR1 and CDR2 from the germline V gene are SGHRS and YFSETQ. Trimming removed 2 bases from V and 4 bases from J; junction bases left unmatched: 4. CDR3 size: 14 residues. DNA for the CDR3: TGCGCCAGCAGCTTCAAAGCGGGGGCAGAGACCCAGTACTTC. This codes for CASSFKAGAETQYF.